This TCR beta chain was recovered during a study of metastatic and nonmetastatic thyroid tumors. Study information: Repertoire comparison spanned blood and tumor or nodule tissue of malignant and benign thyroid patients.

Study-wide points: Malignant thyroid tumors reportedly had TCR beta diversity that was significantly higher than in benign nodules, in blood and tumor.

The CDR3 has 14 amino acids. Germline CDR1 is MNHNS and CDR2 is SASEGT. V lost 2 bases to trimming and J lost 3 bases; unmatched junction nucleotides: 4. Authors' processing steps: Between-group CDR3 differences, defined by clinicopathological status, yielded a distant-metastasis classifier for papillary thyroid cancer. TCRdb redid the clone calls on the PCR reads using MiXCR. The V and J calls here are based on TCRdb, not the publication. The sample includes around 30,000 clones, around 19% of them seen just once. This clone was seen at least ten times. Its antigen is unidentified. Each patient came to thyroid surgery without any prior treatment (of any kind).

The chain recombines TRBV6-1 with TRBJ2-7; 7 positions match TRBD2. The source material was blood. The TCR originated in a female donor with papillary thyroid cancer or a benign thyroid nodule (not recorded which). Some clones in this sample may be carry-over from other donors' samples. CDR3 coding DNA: TGTGCCAGCAGTGAAACGGGGGGAGGCTACGAGCAGTACTTC. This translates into CASSETGGGYEQYF.